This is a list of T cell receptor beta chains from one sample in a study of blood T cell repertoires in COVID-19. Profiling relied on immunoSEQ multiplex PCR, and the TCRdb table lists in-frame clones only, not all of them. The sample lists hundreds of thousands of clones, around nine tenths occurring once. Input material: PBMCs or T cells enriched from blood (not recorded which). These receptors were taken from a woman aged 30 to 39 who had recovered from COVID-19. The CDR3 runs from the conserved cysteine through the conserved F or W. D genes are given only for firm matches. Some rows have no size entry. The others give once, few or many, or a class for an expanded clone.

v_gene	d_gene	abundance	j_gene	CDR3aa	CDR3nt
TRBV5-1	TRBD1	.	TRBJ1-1	CASSLAGGGTEAFF	TGCGCCAGCAGCTTGGCAGGGGGCGGCACTGAAGCTTTCTTT
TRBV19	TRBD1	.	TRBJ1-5	CASRDRGANQPQHF	TGTGCCAGTCGGGACAGGGGAGCAAATCAGCCCCAGCATTTT
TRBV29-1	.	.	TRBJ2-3	CSVRQPNTDTQYF	TGCAGCGTCCGACAGCCGAACACAGATACGCAGTATTTT
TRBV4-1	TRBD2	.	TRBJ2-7	CASRITGLADYEQYF	TGCGCCAGCAGGATAACGGGACTAGCGGACTACGAGCAGTACTTC
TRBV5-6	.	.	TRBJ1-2	CASSLIWAGNGYTF	TGTGCCAGCAGCTTAATTTGGGCAGGGAATGGCTACACCTTC
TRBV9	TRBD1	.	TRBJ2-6	CASSFGQGSGANVLTF	TGTGCCAGCAGCTTTGGACAGGGGTCTGGGGCCAACGTCCTGACTTTC
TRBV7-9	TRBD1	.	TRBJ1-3	CASSLGTGVGNTIYF	TGTGCCAGCAGCTTAGGGACAGGGGTCGGAAACACCATATATTTT
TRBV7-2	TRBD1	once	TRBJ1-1	CASSYIFLADRANTEAFF	TGTGCCAGCAGCTACATTTTCCTCGCGGACAGGGCGAACACTGAAGCTTTCTTT
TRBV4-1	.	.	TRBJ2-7	CASSQGGGFTYEQYF	TGCGCCAGCAGCCAAGGAGGCGGCTTTACCTACGAGCAGTACTTC
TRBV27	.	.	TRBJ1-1	CASRRQGSTNTEAFF	TGTGCCAGCAGGCGTCAGGGCTCGACGAACACTGAAGCTTTCTTT
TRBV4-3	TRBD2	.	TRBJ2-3	CASSQEGSGSTDTQYF	TGCGCCAGCAGCCAAGAGGGTAGCGGGAGTACAGATACGCAGTATTTT
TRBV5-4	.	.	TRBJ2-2	CASSMDGQFLTGELFF	TGTGCCAGCAGCATGGATGGACAGTTTCTCACCGGGGAGCTGTTTTTT
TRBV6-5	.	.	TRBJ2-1	CASSYSRSGYNEQFF	TGTGCCAGCAGTTACTCGAGAAGCGGATACAATGAGCAGTTCTTC
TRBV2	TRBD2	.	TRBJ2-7	CASRKGLVVEQYF	TGTGCCAGCAGAAAAGGACTAGTTGTCGAGCAGTACTTC
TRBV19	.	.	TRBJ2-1	CASSQTGPYNEQFF	TGTGCCAGTAGCCAGACGGGTCCCTACAATGAGCAGTTCTTC
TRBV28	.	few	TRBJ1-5	CASSSQGDQPQHF	TGTGCCAGCAGTTCCCAGGGCGATCAGCCCCAGCATTTT
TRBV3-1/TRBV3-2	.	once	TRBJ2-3	CASSDGSSYLTDTQYF	TGTGCCAGCAGTGACGGGTCCAGTTATCTCACAGATACGCAGTATTTT
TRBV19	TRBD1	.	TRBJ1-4	CASSYGDRANEKLFF	TGTGCCAGTAGTTACGGTGACAGGGCTAATGAAAAACTGTTTTTT
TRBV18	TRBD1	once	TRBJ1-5	CASSPEGAVGNQPQHF	TGTGCCAGCTCACCCGAGGGGGCGGTAGGCAATCAGCCCCAGCATTTT
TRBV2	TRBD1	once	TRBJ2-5	CASSGQGIWETQYF	TGTGCCAGCAGTGGACAGGGAATTTGGGAGACCCAGTACTTC
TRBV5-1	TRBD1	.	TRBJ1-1	CASSDWTGLDTEAFF	TGCGCCAGCAGCGATTGGACAGGGCTGGACACTGAAGCTTTCTTT
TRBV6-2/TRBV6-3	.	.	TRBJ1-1	CASSYSFTEAFF	TGTGCCAGCAGTTATTCTTTCACTGAAGCTTTCTTT
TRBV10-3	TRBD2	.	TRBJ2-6	CASGGGIQDSGANVLTF	TGTGCCTCGGGCGGGGGTATCCAAGACTCTGGGGCCAACGTCCTGACTTTC
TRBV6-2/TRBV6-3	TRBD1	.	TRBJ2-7	CASSSTGNEQYF	TGTGCCAGCAGTTCGACAGGGAACGAGCAGTACTTC
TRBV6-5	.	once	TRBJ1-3	CASRTDSPRNTIYF	TGTGCCAGCAGGACGGACTCTCCAAGGAACACCATATATTTT
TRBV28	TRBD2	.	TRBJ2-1	CASSLGGGGYNEQFF	TGTGCCAGCAGTTTGGGCGGGGGGGGCTACAATGAGCAGTTCTTC